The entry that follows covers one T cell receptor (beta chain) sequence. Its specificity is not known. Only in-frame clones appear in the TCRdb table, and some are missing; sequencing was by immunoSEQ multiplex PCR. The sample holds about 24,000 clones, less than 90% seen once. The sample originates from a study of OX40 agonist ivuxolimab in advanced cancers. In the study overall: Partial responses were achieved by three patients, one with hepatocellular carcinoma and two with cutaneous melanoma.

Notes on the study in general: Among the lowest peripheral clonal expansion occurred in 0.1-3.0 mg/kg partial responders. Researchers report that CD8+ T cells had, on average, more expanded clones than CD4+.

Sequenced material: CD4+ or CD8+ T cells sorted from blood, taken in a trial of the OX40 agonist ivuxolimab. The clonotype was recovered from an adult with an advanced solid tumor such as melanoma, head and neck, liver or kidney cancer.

CDR3 nucleotides: TGTGCCAGCAGCCTCCTCCCGGGACTGGGGGTCGCAGAGCAGTTCTTC. It yields the protein CASSLLPGLGVAEQFF. The chain combines TRBV7-9 with TRBJ2-1; possible D gene TRBD2, 6 bases. CDR1 and CDR2 (germline): SEHNR, FQNEAQ (reference sequence). V shed 5 bases and J shed 10 bases, with 24 bases lying between them. There are 16 residues in the CDR3.